Listed below are T cell receptor beta chains from one sample, sequenced in a study of blood T cell repertoires in COVID-19. Clones were sequenced by immunoSEQ multiplex PCR, and TCRdb holds only the in-frame ones, with some missing. The sample includes 280,000 or so clones, 85% of them seen just once. Material for sequencing was peripheral blood. These receptors all come from a human donor in a cohort sampled during active COVID-19. CDR3s include the opening cysteine and the closing phenylalanine or tryptophan. D genes are given only for firm matches. Clone size is given for some rows only: seen once, a few or many times, or a class if the clone is expanded.

CDR3nt,CDR3aa,d_gene,abundance,j_gene,v_gene
TGTGCCAGTAGTAGTGTTTATGACGGCGGCTACGAGCAGTACTTC,CASSSVYDGGYEQYF,.,.,TRBJ2-7,TRBV19
TGTGCCAGCTCACTTAGCGACCACGAGCAGTACTTC,CASSLSDHEQYF,.,.,TRBJ2-7,TRBV18
TGTGCCAGCAGCTTAGGCAGGGACCTGGAGGGGCAGTACTTC,CASSLGRDLEGQYF,.,.,TRBJ2-7,TRBV7-9
TGTGCCAGCAGCGACGATGACGGTTGGAGCTATGGCTACACCTTC,CASSDDDGWSYGYTF,.,.,TRBJ1-2,TRBV28
TGTGCCAGCAGCGTACTCCCGTCTGGGGCCAACGTCCTGACTTTC,CASSVLPSGANVLTF,.,.,TRBJ2-6,TRBV9
TGTGCCAGCAGTTTGCGTCAGGGGGCGAGAAACACTGAAGCTTTCTTT,CASSLRQGARNTEAFF,TRBD1,.,TRBJ1-1,TRBV6-5
TGTGCCAGCAGCCGGACAGGGTATAATAACTATGGCTACACCTTC,CASSRTGYNNYGYTF,TRBD1,.,TRBJ1-2,TRBV5-8
TGTGCCATCAGTGATAGCGGGAAGACAGATACGCAGTATTTT,CAISDSGKTDTQYF,TRBD2,once,TRBJ2-3,TRBV10-3
TGCGCCAGCAGCCCGAACCCAGCGGGAGGTACTCGCTCCTACGAGCAGTACTTC,CASSPNPAGGTRSYEQYF,TRBD2,.,TRBJ2-7,TRBV5-1
TGTGCCAGCAGCTTAGGACTAGCATACTACAATGAGCAGTTCTTC,CASSLGLAYYNEQFF,TRBD2,.,TRBJ2-1,TRBV7-2
TGCGCCAGCAGGAATCAAAAAGCAACAGATACGCAGTATTTT,CASRNQKATDTQYF,.,once,TRBJ2-3,TRBV23-1
TGTGCCAGCAGTTATACTAGCGGGAGCCGCTTGAATGAGCAGTTCTTC,CASSYTSGSRLNEQFF,TRBD2,.,TRBJ2-1,TRBV14
TGCGCCAGCAGGGACGGACTAGCCAGGAGAGAGACCCAGTACTTC,CASRDGLARRETQYF,TRBD2,.,TRBJ2-5,TRBV5-1
TGTGCCAGCAGCCAAGAGGCACAGGGGGCCGCTGGAAACACCATATATTTT,CASSQEAQGAAGNTIYF,TRBD1,.,TRBJ1-3,TRBV4-2
TGTGCCAGCACCCTTAGCGGGGCCTACGAGCAGTACTTC,CASTLSGAYEQYF,TRBD2,.,TRBJ2-7,TRBV28
TGTGCCAGCAGCAATGGGATGACAGGGATTGGAGAGACCCAGTACTTC,CASSNGMTGIGETQYF,.,few,TRBJ2-5,TRBV21-1
TGTGCCAGCAGCAACGCCGGACTAAATCAGTTCTTC,CASSNAGLNQFF,.,.,TRBJ2-1,TRBV5-4
TGCGCCAGCAGCTTGGGGGCACCGGGACAGGGCTACGAGCAGTACTTC,CASSLGAPGQGYEQYF,TRBD1,.,TRBJ2-7,TRBV5-1
TGTGCCAGCAGCTTTGCGACAGGGAATAACCCCTATGGCTACACCTTC,CASSFATGNNPYGYTF,TRBD1,once,TRBJ1-2,TRBV7-2
TGTGCCAGCAGCTTGGGGACAGGAGGGGGGACTGAAGCTTTCTTT,CASSLGTGGGTEAFF,TRBD1,.,TRBJ1-1,TRBV11-3
TGTGCCAGCAGCTTAGTAGGGGCAGAAGGAACTGGGGCCAACGTCCTGACTTTC,CASSLVGAEGTGANVLTF,.,.,TRBJ2-6,TRBV7-9
TGTGCCAGTAGTTCCGTCTTTGGAAACACCATATATTTT,CASSSVFGNTIYF,.,.,TRBJ1-3,TRBV19
TGTGCCAGCAGCTTCAACCAACTAGCGGTCTCCTACAATGAGCAGTTCTTC,CASSFNQLAVSYNEQFF,TRBD2,.,TRBJ2-1,TRBV7-9
TGTGCCAGCAGTGATTACAGGGGGATGAACACTGAAGCTTTCTTT,CASSDYRGMNTEAFF,TRBD1,.,TRBJ1-1,TRBV2
TGTGCCAGCAGCCAGAGTCGACAGGCGGTATATAAAGATACGCAGTATTTT,CASSQSRQAVYKDTQYF,.,.,TRBJ2-3,TRBV7-8
TGCGCCAGCAGTGATCCCCAGGGGATTAGCACAGATACGCAGTATTTT,CASSDPQGISTDTQYF,.,.,TRBJ2-3,TRBV10-2
TGTGCCAGCAGCTGGACTAGCGGGACCCAGTACTTC,CASSWTSGTQYF,TRBD2,.,TRBJ2-5,TRBV3-1/TRBV3-2
TGCAGCGTGACAAACCTTCGGGACATGGGTCCCACAGATACGCAGTATTTT,CSVTNLRDMGPTDTQYF,.,.,TRBJ2-3,TRBV29-1
TGTGCCAGCAGAACAAGTCGGGGAGCGGGCATTCAGTACTTC,CASRTSRGAGIQYF,.,.,TRBJ2-4,TRBV3-1/TRBV3-2
TGTGCCTGGCACGTGTTAGGACAGAATTCACCCCTCCACTTT,CAWHVLGQNSPLHF,.,.,TRBJ1-6,TRBV5-4
TGTGCCAGCTCTCTCGGGGTTCCGTATAGCAATCAGCCCCAGCATTTT,CASSLGVPYSNQPQHF,.,.,TRBJ1-5,TRBV18
TGCGCCAGCAGCCCAACAGGGGGAGTGTACCAAGAGACCCAGTACTTC,CASSPTGGVYQETQYF,TRBD1,.,TRBJ2-5,TRBV4-1
TGTGCCAGCAGCCAAGCACAGGGTAGCACTGAAGCTTTCTTT,CASSQAQGSTEAFF,.,.,TRBJ1-1,TRBV3-1/TRBV3-2
TGCAGTGCTAGTTTAAGCGGGAGGTCCCCAGATACGCAGTATTTT,CSASLSGRSPDTQYF,TRBD2,.,TRBJ2-3,TRBV20-1
TGTGCCATCCGGGACTTGATGAACACTGAAGCTTTCTTT,CAIRDLMNTEAFF,.,few,TRBJ1-1,TRBV10-3
TGTGCCAGCAGGTCGACTACTACCGGGAGTGAGCAGTTCTTC,CASRSTTTGSEQFF,.,once,TRBJ2-1,TRBV6-5
TGTGCCAGCAGCTCTTTCCGACTAGAGGGAAACTACAATGAGCAGTTCTTC,CASSSFRLEGNYNEQFF,.,.,TRBJ2-1,TRBV11-2
TGTGCCAGCAGCCGAGACAGGGCTACGAGCTCCTACGAGCAGTACTTC,CASSRDRATSSYEQYF,TRBD1,.,TRBJ2-7,TRBV7-8
TGCGCCAGCAGCCAAGCCCCCGGGGCTGGAAACACCATATATTTT,CASSQAPGAGNTIYF,.,few,TRBJ1-3,TRBV4-3
TGTGCCAGCAGCCCCTTGATAGGGGATCAGCCCCAGCATTTT,CASSPLIGDQPQHF,.,.,TRBJ1-5,TRBV3-1/TRBV3-2
TGTGCCAGCAGTCCAACTTTGACTAGCATCCAAGGCGAGCAGTACTTC,CASSPTLTSIQGEQYF,TRBD2,.,TRBJ2-7,TRBV27
TGTGCCAGCAGCTTTGGGACAGGGGGTGGGAGGCAGTACTTC,CASSFGTGGGRQYF,TRBD1,.,TRBJ2-7,TRBV7-2
TGTGCCAGCAGCCCCACCGGGACAGGGGTAAAGACCCAGTACTTC,CASSPTGTGVKTQYF,TRBD1,.,TRBJ2-5,TRBV5-8
TGCGCCAGCAGCCCGGTAGCGGGAACCAACACCGGGGAGCTGTTTTTT,CASSPVAGTNTGELFF,TRBD2,once,TRBJ2-2,TRBV5-1
TGTGCCAGCAGTCAAAGGGAGGGGGATGGCTACACCTTC,CASSQREGDGYTF,.,few,TRBJ1-2,TRBV14
TGTGCCAGCACGAGCCCAGGGTTGGATGAGCAGTTCTTC,CASTSPGLDEQFF,.,.,TRBJ2-1,TRBV25-1
TGTGCCAGTAGAGGTTGGACAGGGGGCGTCCGAGCCCACCTGGCCTTC,CASRGWTGGVRAHLAF,TRBD1,.,TRBJ1-2,TRBV19
TGTGCCAGCTCACGCGGGGACAGCCGCACAGATACGCAGTATTTT,CASSRGDSRTDTQYF,.,.,TRBJ2-3,TRBV18
TGTGCCAGGCTCGGACAGGGGTCCTACGAGCAGTACTTC,CARLGQGSYEQYF,TRBD1,.,TRBJ2-7,TRBV27
TGTGCCAGCGGACAGGGGATCGGCGAGCAGTACTTC,CASGQGIGEQYF,TRBD1,.,TRBJ2-7,TRBV7-2
TGTGCCAGCAGCCGTACCGGGACACGGAACACCGGGGAGCTGTTTTTT,CASSRTGTRNTGELFF,.,once,TRBJ2-2,TRBV7-2
TGTGCCAGCAGCTTAGTCGGGACAGGGGATAACTATGGCTACACCTTC,CASSLVGTGDNYGYTF,TRBD1,.,TRBJ1-2,TRBV7-2
TGTGCCACGAGGGATAGCGGGAGAACTCGCGAGCAGTACTTC,CATRDSGRTREQYF,TRBD2,.,TRBJ2-7,TRBV10-3
TGCGCCAGCAGCCAAGATGGGAAAGGGGCCTCCTACTATGGCTACACCTTC,CASSQDGKGASYYGYTF,.,.,TRBJ1-2,TRBV4-3
TGTGCCAGCAGCTTTGCGGGACGGACAGATACGCAGTATTTT,CASSFAGRTDTQYF,.,.,TRBJ2-3,TRBV5-4
TGCGCCAGCAGCCGAGAGTGGACGGGGACCTACGAGCAGTACTTC,CASSREWTGTYEQYF,.,.,TRBJ2-7,TRBV4-3
TGTGCCAGCAGCTTGGTTCCTTCCGGGAACACCGGGGAGCTGTTTTTT,CASSLVPSGNTGELFF,.,.,TRBJ2-2,TRBV5-4